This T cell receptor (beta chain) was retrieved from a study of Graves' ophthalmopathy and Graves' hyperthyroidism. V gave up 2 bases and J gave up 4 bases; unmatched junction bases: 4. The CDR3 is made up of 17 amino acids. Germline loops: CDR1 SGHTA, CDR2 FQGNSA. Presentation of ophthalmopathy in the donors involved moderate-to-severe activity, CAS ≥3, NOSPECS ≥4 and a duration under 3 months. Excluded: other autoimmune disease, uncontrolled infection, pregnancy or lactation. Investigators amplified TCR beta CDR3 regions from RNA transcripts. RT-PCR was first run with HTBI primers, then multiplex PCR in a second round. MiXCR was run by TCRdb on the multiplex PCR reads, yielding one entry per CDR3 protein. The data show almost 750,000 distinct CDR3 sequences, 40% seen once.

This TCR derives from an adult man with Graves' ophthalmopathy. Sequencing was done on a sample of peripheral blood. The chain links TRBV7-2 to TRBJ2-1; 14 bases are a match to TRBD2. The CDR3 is CASSLTGLAGAYNEQFF. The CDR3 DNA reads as TGTGCCAGCAGCTTAACGGGACTAGCGGGAGCGTACAATGAGCAGTTCTTC.